This record concerns one T cell receptor (beta chain) sequence. These data belong to a study of blood T cell repertoires in COVID-19. For the study at large: The cDNA or gDNA used as material had been derived from T cells, B-cell-depleted T cells, or PBMCs.

Individuals drawn from around 25 US areas were roughly 18 to 95 years old. As processed by the authors: Amplification of reference gene primers provided the estimated nucleated cell counts. Some clones are missing from TCRdb's copy, which holds only in-frame ones; the method was immunoSEQ multiplex PCR. The D gene and trimming were derived from the DNA, and the V and J assignments and clone size from that table. The repertoire holds some 270,000 clones, with about 91% as singletons. The sequenced sample consisted of PBMCs or T cells enriched from blood (not recorded which). The clonotype originates from a middle-aged man who had been exposed to COVID-19.

For the CDR3, the DNA is TGTGCCAGCAGCCGGGACAGGGTGGCTCAGACCCAGTACTTC. Translation gives CASSRDRVAQTQYF. The chain has TRBV6-5 and TRBJ2-5; 9 nucleotides line up with TRBD1. Unmatched junction bases numbered 8, after V lost 6 bases and J lost 6 bases. Germline CDR1 is MNHEY and CDR2 is SVGAGI. The CDR3 totals 14 residues.